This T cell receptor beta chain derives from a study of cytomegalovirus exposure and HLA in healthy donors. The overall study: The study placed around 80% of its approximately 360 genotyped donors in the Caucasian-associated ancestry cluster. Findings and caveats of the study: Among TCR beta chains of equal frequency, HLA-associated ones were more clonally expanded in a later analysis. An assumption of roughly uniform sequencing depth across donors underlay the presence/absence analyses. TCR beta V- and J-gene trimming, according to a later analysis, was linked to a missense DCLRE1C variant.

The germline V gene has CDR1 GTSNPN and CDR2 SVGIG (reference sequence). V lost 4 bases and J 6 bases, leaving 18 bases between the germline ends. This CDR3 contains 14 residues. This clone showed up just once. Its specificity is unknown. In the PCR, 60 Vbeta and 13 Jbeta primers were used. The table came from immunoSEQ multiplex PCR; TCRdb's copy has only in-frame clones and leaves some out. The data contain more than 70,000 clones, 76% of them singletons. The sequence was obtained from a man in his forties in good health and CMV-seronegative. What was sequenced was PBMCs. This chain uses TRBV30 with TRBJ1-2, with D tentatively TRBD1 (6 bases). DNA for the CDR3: TGTGCCTGGAAGCGGACAGCCGTCTCCCATGGCTACACCTTC. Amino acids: CAWKRTAVSHGYTF. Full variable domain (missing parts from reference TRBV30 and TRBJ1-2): SQTIHQWPATLVQPVGSPLSLECTVEGTSNPNLYWYRQAAGRGLQLLFYSVGIGQISSEVPQNLSASRPQDRQFILSSKKLLLSDSGFYLCAWKRTAVSHGYTFGSGTRLTVV.